A selection of T cell receptor beta chains follows, all from one sample in a study of technical replicates of blood from a handful of donors. The table came from immunoSEQ multiplex PCR; TCRdb's copy has only in-frame clones and leaves some out. The profile shows under 90,000 clones, 93% of them singletons. The sample comprised T cells isolated from PBMCs. All receptors derive from a human donor in good health. The CDR3 runs from the conserved cysteine through the conserved F or W. Each record gives: J gene, D gene, clone size, V gene, CDR3 protein, CDR3 DNA. D genes are given only for firm matches. Size tells how often a clone was seen (once, few, many) or the class of an expanded clone, and some rows leave it out.

>TRBJ2-1|NA|once|TRBV6-1
CASSATIDNEQFF
TGTGCCAGCAGTGCTACTATCGACAATGAGCAGTTCTTC
>TRBJ1-5|NA|NA|TRBV6-1
CASSGGTNGNQPQHF
TGTGCCAGCAGTGGAGGGACAAACGGCAATCAGCCCCAGCATTTT
>TRBJ2-7|TRBD2|NA|TRBV4-1
CASSQGVAGSYEQYF
TGCGCCAGCAGCCAAGGGGTAGCGGGGTCCTACGAGCAGTACTTC
>TRBJ1-1|TRBD1|NA|TRBV30
CAWSIGTGVNTEAFF
TGTGCCTGGAGTATAGGGACAGGGGTGAACACTGAAGCTTTCTTT
>TRBJ2-5|NA|NA|TRBV28
CASKGTGGIGETQYF
TGTGCCAGCAAAGGTACGGGTGGCATCGGGGAGACCCAGTACTTC
>TRBJ1-5|NA|once|TRBV6-6
CASNSQGTNQPQHF
TGTGCCAGTAATTCTCAGGGTACAAATCAGCCCCAGCATTTT
>TRBJ1-2|TRBD1|NA|TRBV28
CASSTGQGSYGYTF
TGTGCCAGCAGCACGGGACAGGGGAGCTATGGCTACACCTTC
>TRBJ2-1|TRBD1|NA|TRBV10-3
CAISESLQGAYEQFF
TGTGCCATCAGTGAGTCGTTACAGGGGGCATATGAGCAGTTCTTC
>TRBJ2-7|NA|once|TRBV10-3
CAISALSYEQYF
TGTGCCATCAGTGCACTGAGCTACGAGCAGTACTTC
>TRBJ1-1|NA|NA|TRBV5-1
CASSFSGAEAFF
TGCGCCAGCAGCTTCTCAGGGGCTGAAGCTTTCTTT
>TRBJ2-7|TRBD2|NA|TRBV6-5
CASSSLAGVWEQYF
TGTGCCAGCAGCTCCCTAGCGGGGGTCTGGGAGCAGTACTTC